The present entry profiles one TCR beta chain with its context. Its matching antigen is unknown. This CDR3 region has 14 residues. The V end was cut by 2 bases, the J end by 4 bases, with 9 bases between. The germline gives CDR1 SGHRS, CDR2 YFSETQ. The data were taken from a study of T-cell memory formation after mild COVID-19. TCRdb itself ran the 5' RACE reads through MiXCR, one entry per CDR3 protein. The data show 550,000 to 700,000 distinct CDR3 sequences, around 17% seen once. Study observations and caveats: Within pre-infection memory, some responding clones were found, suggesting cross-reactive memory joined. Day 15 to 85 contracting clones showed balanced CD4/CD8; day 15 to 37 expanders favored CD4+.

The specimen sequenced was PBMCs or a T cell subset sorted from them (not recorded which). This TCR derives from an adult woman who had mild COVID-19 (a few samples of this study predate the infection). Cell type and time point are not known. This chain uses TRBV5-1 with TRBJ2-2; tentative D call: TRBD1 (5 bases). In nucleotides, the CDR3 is TGCGCCAGCAGCTTAGACAGACCCACCGGGGAGCTGTTTTTT. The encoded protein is CASSLDRPTGELFF.